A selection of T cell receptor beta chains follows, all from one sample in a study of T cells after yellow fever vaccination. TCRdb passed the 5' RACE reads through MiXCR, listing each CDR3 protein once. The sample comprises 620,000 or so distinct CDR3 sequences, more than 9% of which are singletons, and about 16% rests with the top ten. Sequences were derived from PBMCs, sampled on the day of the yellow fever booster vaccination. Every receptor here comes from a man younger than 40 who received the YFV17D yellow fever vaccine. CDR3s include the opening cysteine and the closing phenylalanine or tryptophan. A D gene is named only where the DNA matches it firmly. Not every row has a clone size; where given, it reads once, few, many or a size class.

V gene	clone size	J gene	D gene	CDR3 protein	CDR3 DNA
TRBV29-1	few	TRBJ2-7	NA	CSVEGGTYEQYF	TGCAGCGTTGAGGGGGGCACCTACGAGCAGTACTTC
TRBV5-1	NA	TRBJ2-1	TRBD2	CASSYGGTSGNLNEQFF	TGCGCCAGCAGCTACGGGGGGACTAGCGGGAATCTCAATGAGCAGTTCTTC
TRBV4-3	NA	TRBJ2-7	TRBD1	CASSQVDRGTYEQYF	TGCGCCAGCAGCCAAGTGGACAGGGGAACCTACGAGCAGTACTTC
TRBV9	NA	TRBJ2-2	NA	CASSGPRGGTVTGELFF	TGTGCCAGCAGCGGTCCCAGGGGGGGGACTGTAACCGGGGAGCTGTTTTTT
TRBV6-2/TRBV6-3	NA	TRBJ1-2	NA	CASGDSIYGYTF	TGTGCCAGCGGTGACAGTATCTATGGCTACACCTTC
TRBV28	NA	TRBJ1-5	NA	CASSLGTPFNQPQHF	TGTGCCAGCAGTTTAGGGACACCATTCAATCAGCCCCAGCATTTT
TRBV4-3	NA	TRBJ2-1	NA	CASSQDHTPAYNEQFF	TGCGCCAGCAGCCAAGATCATACTCCCGCCTACAATGAGCAGTTCTTC
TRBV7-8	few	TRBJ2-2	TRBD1	CASSLGQVNTGELFF	TGTGCCAGCAGCCTCGGACAGGTGAACACCGGGGAGCTGTTTTTT
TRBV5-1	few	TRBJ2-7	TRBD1	CASGRTGSYEQYF	TGCGCCAGCGGAAGGACAGGGAGCTACGAGCAGTACTTC
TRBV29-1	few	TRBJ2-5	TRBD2	CSVEETSGRTETQYF	TGCAGCGTTGAAGAGACTAGCGGGAGGACTGAGACCCAGTACTTC
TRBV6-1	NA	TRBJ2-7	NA	CASRRLSRTPSYEQYF	TGTGCCAGCAGGAGATTGTCCAGGACCCCTTCCTACGAGCAGTACTTC
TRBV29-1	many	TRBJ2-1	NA	CTVSTGDGAEQFF	TGCACCGTCTCCACGGGAGATGGGGCTGAGCAGTTCTTC
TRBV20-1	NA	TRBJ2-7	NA	CTAPGPGGEQYF	TGCACCGCACCGGGCCCCGGCGGCGAGCAGTACTTC
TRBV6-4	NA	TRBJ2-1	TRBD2	CASASGRYNSYNEQFF	TGTGCCAGTGCCAGCGGGAGGTATAACTCCTACAATGAGCAGTTCTTC
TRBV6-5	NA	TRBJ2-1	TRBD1	CASSTGTANNEQFF	TGTGCCAGCAGTACTGGGACAGCGAACAATGAGCAGTTCTTC
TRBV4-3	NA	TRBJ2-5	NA	CASSQVQGRETQYF	TGCGCCAGCAGCCAAGTACAGGGGAGGGAGACCCAGTACTTC